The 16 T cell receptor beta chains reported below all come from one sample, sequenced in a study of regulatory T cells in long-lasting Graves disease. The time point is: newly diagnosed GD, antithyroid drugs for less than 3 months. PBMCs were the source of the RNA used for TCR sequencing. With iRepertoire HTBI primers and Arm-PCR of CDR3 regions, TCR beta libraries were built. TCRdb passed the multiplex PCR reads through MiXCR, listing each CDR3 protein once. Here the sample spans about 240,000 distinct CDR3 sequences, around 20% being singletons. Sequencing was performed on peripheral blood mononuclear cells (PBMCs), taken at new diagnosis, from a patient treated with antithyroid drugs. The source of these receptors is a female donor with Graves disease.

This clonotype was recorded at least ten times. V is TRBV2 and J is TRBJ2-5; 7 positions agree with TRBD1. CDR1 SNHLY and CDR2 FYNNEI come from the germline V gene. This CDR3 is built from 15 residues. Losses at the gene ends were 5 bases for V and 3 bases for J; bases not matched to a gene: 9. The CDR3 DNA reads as TGTGCCAGCAGTTCCGGGACAGCCCAGAAAGAGACCCAGTACTTC. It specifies CASSSGTAQKETQYF. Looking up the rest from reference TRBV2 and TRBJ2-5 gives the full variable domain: EPEVTQTPSHQVTQMGQEVILRCVPISNHLYFYWYRQILGQKVEFLVSFYNNEISEKSEIFDDQFSVERPDGSNFTLKIRSTKLEDSAMYFCASSSGTAQKETQYFGPGTRLLVL.

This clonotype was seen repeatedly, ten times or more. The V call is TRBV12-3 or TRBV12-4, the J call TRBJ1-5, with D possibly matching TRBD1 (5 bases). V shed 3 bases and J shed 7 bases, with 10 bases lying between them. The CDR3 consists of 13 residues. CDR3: CASSFGKGQPQHF. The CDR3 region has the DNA TGTGCCAGCAGTTTCGGGAAGGGGCAGCCCCAGCATTTT.

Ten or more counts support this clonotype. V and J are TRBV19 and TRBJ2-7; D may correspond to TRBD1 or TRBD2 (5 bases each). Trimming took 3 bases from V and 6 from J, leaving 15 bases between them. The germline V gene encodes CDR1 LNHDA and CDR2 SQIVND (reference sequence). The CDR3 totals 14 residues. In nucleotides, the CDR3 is TGTGCCAGTAGTATTGGGACCCAGACTGGCGAGCAGTACTTC. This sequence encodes CASSIGTQTGEQYF. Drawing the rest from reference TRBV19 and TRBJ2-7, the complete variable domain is DGGITQSPKYLFRKEGQNVTLSCEQNLNHDAMYWYRQDPGQGLRLIYYSQIVNDFQKGDIAEGYSVSREKKESFPLTVTSAQKNPTAFYLCASSIGTQTGEQYFGPGTRLTVT.

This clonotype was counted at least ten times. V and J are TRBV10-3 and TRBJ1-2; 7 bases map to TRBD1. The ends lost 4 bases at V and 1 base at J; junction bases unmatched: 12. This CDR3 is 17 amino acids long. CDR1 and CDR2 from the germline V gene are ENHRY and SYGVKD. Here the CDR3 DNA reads TGTGCCATCAGTGGTGTGAGCGACAGGGACCATAACTATGGCTACACCTTC. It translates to CAISGVSDRDHNYGYTF.

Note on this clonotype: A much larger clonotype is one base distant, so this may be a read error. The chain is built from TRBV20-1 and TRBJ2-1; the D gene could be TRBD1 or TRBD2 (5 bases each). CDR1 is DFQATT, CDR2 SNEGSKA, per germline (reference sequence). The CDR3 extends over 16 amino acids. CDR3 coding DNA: TGCAGTGCTAAAAAACCGGGGACCTGGATTTACAATGAGCAGTCCTTC. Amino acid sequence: CSAKKPGTWIYNEQSF.

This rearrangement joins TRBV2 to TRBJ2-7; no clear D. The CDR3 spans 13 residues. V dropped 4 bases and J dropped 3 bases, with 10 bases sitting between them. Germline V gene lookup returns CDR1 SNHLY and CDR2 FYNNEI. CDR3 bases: TGTGCCAGCAGTGTAGCTTCGCACTACGAGCAGTACTTC. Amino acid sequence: CASSVASHYEQYF.

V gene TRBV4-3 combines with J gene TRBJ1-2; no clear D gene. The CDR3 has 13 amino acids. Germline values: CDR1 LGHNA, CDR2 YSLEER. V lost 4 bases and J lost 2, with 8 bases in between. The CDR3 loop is CASSPTVNYGYTF. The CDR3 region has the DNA TGCGCCAGCAGCCCAACAGTCAACTATGGCTACACCTTC.

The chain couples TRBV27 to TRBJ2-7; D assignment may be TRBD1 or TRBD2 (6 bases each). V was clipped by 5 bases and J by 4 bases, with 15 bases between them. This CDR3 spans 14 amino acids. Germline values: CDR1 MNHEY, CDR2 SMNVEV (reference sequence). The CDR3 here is CASSPRGHKYEQYF. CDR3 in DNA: TGTGCCAGCAGTCCCCGGGGGCACAAATACGAGCAGTACTTC.

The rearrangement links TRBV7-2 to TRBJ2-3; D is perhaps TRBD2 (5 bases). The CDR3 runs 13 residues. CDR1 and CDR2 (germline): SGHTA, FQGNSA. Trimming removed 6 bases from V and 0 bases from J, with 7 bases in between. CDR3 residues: CASRRTSTDTQYF. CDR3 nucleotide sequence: TGTGCCAGCAGGCGGACTAGCACAGATACGCAGTATTTT.

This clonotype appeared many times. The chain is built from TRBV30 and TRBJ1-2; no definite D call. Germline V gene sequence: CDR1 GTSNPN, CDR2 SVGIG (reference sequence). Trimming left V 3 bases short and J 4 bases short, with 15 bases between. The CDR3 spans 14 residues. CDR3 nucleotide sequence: TGTGCCTGGAGGAGTGAGAACAGCTTCTATGGCTACACCTTC. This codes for CAWRSENSFYGYTF. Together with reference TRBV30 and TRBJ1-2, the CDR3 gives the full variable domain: SQTIHQWPATLVQPVGSPLSLECTVEGTSNPNLYWYRQAAGRGLQLLFYSVGIGQISSEVPQNLSASRPQDRQFILSSKKLLLSDSGFYLCAWRSENSFYGYTFGSGTRLTVV.

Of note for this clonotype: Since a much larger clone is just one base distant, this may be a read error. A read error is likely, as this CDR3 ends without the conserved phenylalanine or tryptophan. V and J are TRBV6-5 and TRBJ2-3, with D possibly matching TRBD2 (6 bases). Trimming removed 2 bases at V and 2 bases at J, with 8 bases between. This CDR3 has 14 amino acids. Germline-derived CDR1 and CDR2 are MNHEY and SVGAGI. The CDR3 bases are TGTGCCAGCAGTTACGGGGACTTCACAGATACGCAGTATTCT. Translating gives CASSYGDFTDTQYS.

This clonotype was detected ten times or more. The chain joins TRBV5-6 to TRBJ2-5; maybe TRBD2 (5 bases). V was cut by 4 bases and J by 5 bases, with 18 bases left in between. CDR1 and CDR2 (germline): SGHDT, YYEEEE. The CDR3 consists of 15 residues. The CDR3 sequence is CASSRLLGVRETQYF. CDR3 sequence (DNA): TGTGCCAGCAGCCGCTTACTAGGCGTAAGGGAGACCCAGTACTTC.

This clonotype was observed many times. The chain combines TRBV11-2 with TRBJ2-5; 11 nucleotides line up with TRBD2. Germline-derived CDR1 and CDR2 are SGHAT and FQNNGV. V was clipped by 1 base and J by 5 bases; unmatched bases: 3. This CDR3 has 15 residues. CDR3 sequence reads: CASSLGASGRETQYF. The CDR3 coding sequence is TGTGCCAGCAGCTTAGGGGCTAGCGGGAGGGAGACCCAGTACTTC.

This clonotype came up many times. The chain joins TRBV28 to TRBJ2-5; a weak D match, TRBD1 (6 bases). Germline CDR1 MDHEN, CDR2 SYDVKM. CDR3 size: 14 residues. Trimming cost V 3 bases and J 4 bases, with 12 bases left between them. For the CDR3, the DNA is TGTGCCAGCAGTTTGTGGGGGCAGGGAGAGACCCAGTACTTC. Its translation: CASSLWGQGETQYF. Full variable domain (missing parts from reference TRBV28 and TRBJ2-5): DVKVTQSSRYLVKRTGEKVFLECVQDMDHENMFWYRQDPGLGLRLIYFSYDVKMKEKGDIPEGYSVSREKKERFSLILESASTNQTSMYLCASSLWGQGETQYFGPGTRLLVL.

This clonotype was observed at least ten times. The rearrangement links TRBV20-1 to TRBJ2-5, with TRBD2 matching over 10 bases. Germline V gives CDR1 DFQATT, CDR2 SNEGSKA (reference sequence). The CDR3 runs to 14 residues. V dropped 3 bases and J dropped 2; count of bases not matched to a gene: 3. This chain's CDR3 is CSARTAGGQETQYF. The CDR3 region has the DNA TGCAGTGCTAGGACAGCGGGAGGGCAAGAGACCCAGTACTTC.

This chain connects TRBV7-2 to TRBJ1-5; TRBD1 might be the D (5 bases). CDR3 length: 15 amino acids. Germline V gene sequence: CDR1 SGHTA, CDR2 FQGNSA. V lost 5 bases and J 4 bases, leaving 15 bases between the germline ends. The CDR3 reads CASSQSPGENQPQHF. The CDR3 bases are TGTGCCAGCAGCCAATCGCCGGGGGAGAATCAGCCCCAGCATTTT.